This TCR beta chain was identified during a study of blood T cell repertoires in COVID-19. Study-level background: The United States, Italy and Spain were the sources of the acute and convalescent COVID-19 samples. PBMCs, B-cell-depleted T cells, or T cells were the source of the cDNA or gDNA that made up the material.

Produced via immunoSEQ multiplex PCR; TCRdb's table is partial and in-frame only. The table shows about 71,000 clones, with about 80% occurring only once. CDR1 and CDR2 (germline): MNHEY, SMNVEV (reference sequence). Trimming shortened V by 2 bases and J by 0 bases, and 8 bases separated the two germline ends. The CDR3 has 15 amino acids. The sequenced sample was peripheral blood. The sequence was collected from a man between 65 and 79 years old with acute or convalescent COVID-19. This chain uses TRBV27 with TRBJ1-3, with D unresolved. The CDR3 spells CASSLGGYSGNTIYF. The CDR3 DNA reads as TGTGCCAGCAGTTTAGGAGGCTACTCTGGAAACACCATATATTTT.